The rows below give T cell receptor beta chains drawn from one sample of a study of T cell responses to AZD1222 COVID-19 vaccine. Measured with immunoSEQ multiplex PCR; TCRdb has only the in-frame clones, and not every one. The sample includes approximately 200,000 clones, around 94% of them seen just once. Here the sequenced sample was peripheral blood, taken 28 days after the second dose of the MenACWY control vaccine. The receptors were gathered from an adult who received the MenACWY meningococcal vaccine as a control. CDR3s include the opening cysteine and the closing phenylalanine or tryptophan. A D gene is named only where the DNA matches it firmly. A row's size may be missing; if present it is once, few, many or a size class.

V: TRBV30; J: TRBJ1-3; size: .; D: .; CDR3: CAWSVLGGNTIYF; DNA: TGTGCCTGGAGTGTACTTGGGGGAAACACCATATATTTT
V: TRBV28; J: TRBJ1-2; size: .; D: .; CDR3: CASRGDRYGYTF; DNA: TGTGCCAGCAGGGGGGATCGTTATGGCTACACCTTC
V: TRBV7-8; J: TRBJ1-4; size: .; D: .; CDR3: CASSLVGGDREKLFF; DNA: TGTGCCAGCAGCTTAGTAGGAGGGGATCGGGAAAAACTGTTTTTT
V: TRBV11-2; J: TRBJ2-7; size: .; D: TRBD2; CDR3: CASSLGAGLAENYEQYF; DNA: TGTGCCAGCAGCTTAGGTGCAGGACTAGCGGAGAACTACGAGCAGTACTTC
V: TRBV5-5; J: TRBJ2-7; size: .; D: .; CDR3: CASSLFLDPREQYF; DNA: TGTGCCAGCAGCTTGTTTCTAGACCCTCGCGAGCAGTACTTC
V: TRBV5-1; J: TRBJ2-3; size: .; D: .; CDR3: CASSLSRGPPTDTQYF; DNA: TGCGCCAGCAGCCTTAGTCGGGGGCCCCCCACAGATACGCAGTATTTT
V: TRBV14; J: TRBJ2-7; size: .; D: .; CDR3: CASSPGGGGLAYEQYF; DNA: TGTGCCAGCAGCCCAGGCGGCGGGGGCCTAGCCTACGAGCAGTACTTC
V: TRBV4-1; J: TRBJ2-2; size: .; D: .; CDR3: CASSQDSWNGELFF; DNA: TGCGCCAGCAGCCAAGATTCCTGGAACGGGGAGCTGTTTTTT
V: TRBV19; J: TRBJ1-1; size: .; D: .; CDR3: CASSTLGGTEAFF; DNA: TGTGCCAGTAGTACTTTAGGGGGCACTGAAGCTTTCTTT
V: TRBV6-5; J: TRBJ2-1; size: .; D: .; CDR3: CASSYPQVSYNEQFF; DNA: TGTGCCAGCAGTTACCCTCAGGTCTCCTACAATGAGCAGTTCTTC
V: TRBV10-3; J: TRBJ1-5; size: .; D: .; CDR3: CAISGQAGNQPQHF; DNA: TGTGCCATCAGTGGCCAGGCGGGCAATCAGCCCCAGCATTTT
V: TRBV6-2/TRBV6-3; J: TRBJ2-1; size: .; D: TRBD2; CDR3: CASSPTSREQFF; DNA: TGTGCCAGCAGTCCGACTAGCCGGGAGCAGTTCTTC
V: TRBV6-5; J: TRBJ2-3; size: .; D: TRBD2; CDR3: CASSTLAGALDTQYF; DNA: TGTGCCAGCAGCACTCTAGCGGGGGCCCTGGATACGCAGTATTTT
V: TRBV7-8; J: TRBJ2-2; size: .; D: .; CDR3: CASSLDWATGELFF; DNA: TGTGCCAGCAGCTTAGATTGGGCCACCGGGGAGCTGTTTTTT
V: TRBV7-6; J: TRBJ2-5; size: .; D: .; CDR3: CASSQVGKETQYF; DNA: TGTGCCAGCAGCCAGGTTGGGAAAGAGACCCAGTACTTC
V: TRBV3-1/TRBV3-2; J: TRBJ2-1; size: .; D: .; CDR3: CARPGLSNEQFF; DNA: TGTGCCAGGCCAGGACTCTCCAATGAGCAGTTCTTC
V: TRBV28; J: TRBJ1-1; size: .; D: .; CDR3: CASSLGDGGQPNTEAFF; DNA: TGTGCCAGCAGTTTAGGCGATGGTGGACAGCCGAACACTGAAGCTTTCTTT
V: TRBV27; J: TRBJ2-1; size: .; D: TRBD2; CDR3: CASSLPYASGGSSYNEQFF; DNA: TGTGCCAGCAGTTTACCCTACGCGAGCGGGGGAAGCTCCTACAATGAGCAGTTCTTC
V: TRBV9; J: TRBJ1-4; size: .; D: TRBD1; CDR3: CASSESGGTSEKLFF; DNA: TGTGCCAGCAGCGAGTCAGGGGGTACCTCTGAAAAACTGTTTTTT
V: TRBV2; J: TRBJ2-3; size: .; D: .; CDR3: CARTAPGTDTQYF; DNA: TGTGCCAGGACCGCTCCTGGCACAGATACGCAGTATTTT
V: TRBV10-3; J: TRBJ1-4; size: .; D: .; CDR3: CAISESGRSSNEKLFF; DNA: TGTGCCATCAGTGAGTCGGGACGTTCTTCTAATGAAAAACTGTTTTTT
V: TRBV4-2; J: TRBJ2-5; size: .; D: .; CDR3: CASSEMGGGVQETQYF; DNA: TGTGCCAGCAGCGAGATGGGTGGCGGGGTCCAAGAGACCCAGTACTTC
V: TRBV9; J: TRBJ2-3; size: .; D: .; CDR3: CASSVEGLRDTDTQYF; DNA: TGTGCCAGCAGCGTAGAGGGCTTACGGGATACAGATACGCAGTATTTT
V: TRBV6-6; J: TRBJ1-5; size: .; D: .; CDR3: CASSWALWPQHF; DNA: TGTGCCAGCAGTTGGGCCCTCTGGCCCCAGCATTTT
V: TRBV7-9; J: TRBJ2-1; size: .; D: .; CDR3: CASSFSGYNEQFF; DNA: TGTGCCAGCAGCTTTTCTGGTTACAATGAGCAGTTCTTC
V: TRBV27; J: TRBJ2-7; size: .; D: TRBD1; CDR3: CASSWTGRYEQYF; DNA: TGTGCCAGCAGTTGGACAGGGAGGTACGAGCAGTACTTC
V: TRBV6-2/TRBV6-3; J: TRBJ1-2; size: .; D: .; CDR3: CASSYGGLPANYGYTF; DNA: TGTGCCAGCAGTTACGGCGGCTTGCCGGCTAACTATGGCTACACCTTC
V: TRBV9; J: TRBJ2-2; size: .; D: .; CDR3: CASSVGQGTNTGELFF; DNA: TGTGCCAGCAGCGTAGGTCAGGGTACGAACACCGGGGAGCTGTTTTTT
V: TRBV3-1/TRBV3-2; J: TRBJ2-2; size: .; D: TRBD1; CDR3: CASSPRTGTGELFF; DNA: TGTGCCAGCAGCCCTCGGACAGGCACCGGGGAGCTGTTTTTT
V: TRBV4-2; J: TRBJ1-1; size: .; D: .; CDR3: CASSQRGGNTEAFF; DNA: TGTGCCAGCAGCCAGAGAGGGGGGAACACTGAAGCTTTCTTT
V: TRBV30; J: TRBJ1-6; size: .; D: TRBD1; CDR3: CAWNGQGLAIRDSPLHF; DNA: TGTGCCTGGAACGGACAGGGCCTGGCTATAAGGGATTCACCCCTCCACTTT
V: TRBV14; J: TRBJ2-3; size: .; D: .; CDR3: CASSHPPGHSTDTQYF; DNA: TGTGCCAGCAGCCACCCCCCGGGACACAGCACAGATACGCAGTATTTT
V: TRBV27; J: TRBJ2-3; size: once; D: .; CDR3: CASSLWDSTDTQYF; DNA: TGTGCCAGCAGTTTATGGGACAGCACAGATACGCAGTATTTT
V: TRBV12-3/TRBV12-4; J: TRBJ1-2; size: once; D: TRBD1; CDR3: CASRTGVGYTF; DNA: TGTGCCAGCAGGACAGGGGTTGGCTACACCTTC
V: TRBV7-2; J: TRBJ2-3; size: once; D: .; CDR3: CASSLVGSRTDTQYF; DNA: TGTGCCAGCAGCTTAGTAGGTAGCAGAACAGATACGCAGTATTTT
V: TRBV28; J: TRBJ2-3; size: .; D: TRBD2; CDR3: CASSPGGRRDTQYF; DNA: TGTGCCAGCAGTCCGGGAGGGCGGCGAGATACGCAGTATTTT
V: TRBV28; J: TRBJ1-1; size: once; D: .; CDR3: CASSSPGGGTEAFF; DNA: TGTGCCAGCAGTTCCCCGGGGGGTGGTACTGAAGCTTTCTTT
V: TRBV25-1; J: TRBJ1-5; size: .; D: .; CDR3: CASSGGGDRWGNQPQHF; DNA: TGTGCCAGCAGTGGTGGAGGGGACCGTTGGGGCAATCAGCCCCAGCATTTT
V: TRBV18; J: TRBJ2-5; size: .; D: .; CDR3: CASSPLGSRGETQYF; DNA: TGTGCCAGCTCACCCTTGGGTTCTCGTGGGGAGACCCAGTACTTC
V: TRBV6-5; J: TRBJ2-6; size: .; D: .; CDR3: CASSYSAGPGANVLTF; DNA: TGTGCCAGCAGTTACTCGGCAGGCCCGGGGGCCAACGTCCTGACTTTC
V: TRBV30; J: TRBJ1-6; size: .; D: .; CDR3: CAWNRPTGFSNSPLHF; DNA: TGTGCCTGGAATAGACCAACAGGGTTTTCTAATTCACCCCTCCACTTT
V: TRBV7-9; J: TRBJ2-7; size: .; D: TRBD1; CDR3: CASSHRTGDEQYF; DNA: TGTGCCAGCAGCCATCGGACAGGGGACGAGCAGTACTTC
V: TRBV2; J: TRBJ1-2; size: .; D: TRBD1; CDR3: CASRMDRGLGGYTF; DNA: TGTGCCAGCAGGATGGACAGGGGGCTAGGTGGCTACACCTTC
V: TRBV5-4; J: TRBJ2-2; size: .; D: TRBD1; CDR3: CASSAPTGDPGELFF; DNA: TGTGCCAGCAGCGCCCCGACAGGGGACCCCGGGGAGCTGTTTTTT
V: TRBV29-1; J: TRBJ1-1; size: .; D: .; CDR3: CSVSGYTEAFF; DNA: TGCAGCGTAAGTGGGTATACTGAAGCTTTCTTT
V: TRBV28; J: TRBJ2-5; size: .; D: TRBD2; CDR3: CASRSGGRSETQYF; DNA: TGTGCCAGCAGGAGCGGGGGGAGGTCAGAGACCCAGTACTTC
V: TRBV9; J: TRBJ1-2; size: once; D: .; CDR3: CASSVDSGGYTF; DNA: TGTGCCAGCAGCGTAGATTCTGGCGGCTACACCTTC